Presented here are 9 T cell receptor beta chains from one specimen sequenced in a study of blood T cell repertoires in COVID-19. Some clones are missing from TCRdb's copy, which holds only in-frame ones; the method was immunoSEQ multiplex PCR. The sample has approximately 140,000 clones, about 81% seen once. Sequenced: PBMCs or T cells enriched from blood (not recorded which). The source is a man between 40 and 49 years old with acute COVID-19.

The chain couples TRBV18 to TRBJ1-3; D uncertain. Between the trimmed V and J ends, which lost 3 bases and 2 bases, there was a span of 8 bases. The CDR3 has 14 residues. Germline lookup yields CDR1 KGHSH and CDR2 LQKENI. CDR3 nucleotide sequence: TGTGCCAGCTCACCTACAGAGACTGGAAACACCATATATTTT. It translates to CASSPTETGNTIYF.

The gene calls are TRBV27 and TRBJ1-5; TRBD1 matches 10 bases. CDR3 size: 15 residues. Germline loops: CDR1 MNHEY, CDR2 SMNVEV (reference sequence). The trim removed 5 bases at V and 5 bases at J, leaving 6 bases unmatched. The CDR3 reads CASSRDRGPDQPQHF. The CDR3 bases are TGTGCCAGCAGTAGGGACAGGGGACCGGATCAGCCCCAGCATTTT.

The rearrangement links TRBV5-4 to TRBJ1-3; perhaps TRBD1 as D (6 bases). The germline gives CDR1 SGHNT, CDR2 YYREEE (reference sequence). V lost 2 bases and J 0 bases, leaving 9 bases between the germline ends. The length of the CDR3 is 15 residues. CDR3 nucleotides: TGTGCCAGCAGCTTACAGGGACCCTCTGGAAACACCATATATTTT. Protein: CASSLQGPSGNTIYF.

The chain recombines TRBV5-1 with TRBJ1-5; a possible D gene is TRBD1 (5 bases). Germline CDR1 reads SGHRS; CDR2 reads YFSETQ. Trimming took off 4 bases at V and 4 bases at J, with 12 bases between the two ends. The CDR3 contains 14 residues. The CDR3: CASSPGSGNQPQHF. The CDR3 DNA follows: TGCGCCAGCAGCCCTGGGTCAGGGAATCAGCCCCAGCATTTT.

This chain uses TRBV11-2 with TRBJ1-6; D gene unclear. CDR3 length: 18 residues. The V gene lost 4 bases and the J gene lost 0 bases, with 16 bases spanning the gap. Looked up from germline, CDR1 is SGHAT and CDR2 is FQNNGV. The CDR3 coding sequence is TGTGCCAGCAGCTCAATCGGCGGAGTTAGCTCCTATAATTCACCCCTCCACTTT. This translates into CASSSIGGVSSYNSPLHF.

There are a few counts of this clone. The rearrangement links TRBV7-9 to TRBJ2-1; 8 bases match TRBD2. The germline CDR1 and CDR2 sequences are SEHNR and FQNEAQ (reference sequence). The CDR3 is made up of 15 amino acids. The junction had 6 bases not matched to a gene; V was cut back by 5 bases and J by 3 bases. The CDR3: CASSPWREDYNEQFF. Written as DNA, the CDR3 is TGTGCCAGCAGCCCATGGCGGGAGGACTACAATGAGCAGTTCTTC.

This clone was seen just once. The chain recombines TRBV3-1 (or the pseudogene TRBV3-2) with TRBJ2-7; D gene uncertain. V was pared by 0 bases and J by 6 bases, with 12 bases between. Germline V gives CDR1 LGHDT, CDR2 YNNKEL (reference sequence). The CDR3 length is 14 residues. The CDR3 DNA is TGTGCCAGCAGCCAAGAGGTGATCCCAGGCGAGCAGTACTTC. This encodes CASSQEVIPGEQYF.

V and J are TRBV6-1 and TRBJ2-3, with 7 positions matching TRBD2. This CDR3 comprises 17 residues. J lost 5 bases, V lost 0 bases, and 11 bases had no gene match. From germline, CDR1 is MNHNS and CDR2 SASEGT. This chain's CDR3 is CASSEAPQLAVKDTQYF. Here the CDR3 DNA reads TGTGCCAGCAGTGAAGCCCCCCAGCTAGCGGTAAAAGATACGCAGTATTTT.

The rearrangement uses TRBV28 and TRBJ2-7, with 9 bases fitting TRBD2. The trim removed 5 bases at V and 2 bases at J, leaving 19 bases unmatched. The length of the CDR3 is 19 residues. CDR1 and CDR2 (germline): MDHEN, SYDVKM. DNA of the CDR3: TGTGCCAGCAGTCGACTGGGGCGGGAGGGCCTTTCTGTCCCCTACGAGCAGTACTTC. Protein: CASSRLGREGLSVPYEQYF.